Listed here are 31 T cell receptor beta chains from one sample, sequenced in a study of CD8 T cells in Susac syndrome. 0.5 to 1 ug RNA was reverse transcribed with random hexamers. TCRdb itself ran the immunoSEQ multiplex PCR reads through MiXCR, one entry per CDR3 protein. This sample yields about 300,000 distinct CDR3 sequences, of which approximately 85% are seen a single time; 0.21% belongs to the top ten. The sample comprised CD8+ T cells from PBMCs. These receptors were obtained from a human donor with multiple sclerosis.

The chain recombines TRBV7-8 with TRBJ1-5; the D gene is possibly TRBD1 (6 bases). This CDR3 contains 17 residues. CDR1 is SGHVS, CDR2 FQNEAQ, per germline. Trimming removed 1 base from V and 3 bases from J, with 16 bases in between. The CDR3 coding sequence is TGTGCCAGCAGCTTAGGCCGACGGACAGTCTACAATCAGCCCCAGCATTTT. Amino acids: CASSLGRRTVYNQPQHF.

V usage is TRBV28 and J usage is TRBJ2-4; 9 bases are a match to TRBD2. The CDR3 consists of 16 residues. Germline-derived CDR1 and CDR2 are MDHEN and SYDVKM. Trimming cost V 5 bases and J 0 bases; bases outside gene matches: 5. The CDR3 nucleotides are TGTGCCAGCAGTCCTGTAGCGGGAGTAGCCAAAAACATTCAGTACTTC. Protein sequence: CASSPVAGVAKNIQYF.

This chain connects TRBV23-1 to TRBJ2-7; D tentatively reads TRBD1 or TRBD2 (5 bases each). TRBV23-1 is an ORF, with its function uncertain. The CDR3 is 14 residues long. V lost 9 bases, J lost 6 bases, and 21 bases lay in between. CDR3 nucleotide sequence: TGCGCCAGTAAGTATCGGAGGCCGCAGGGCGAGCAGTACTTC. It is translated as CASKYRRPQGEQYF.

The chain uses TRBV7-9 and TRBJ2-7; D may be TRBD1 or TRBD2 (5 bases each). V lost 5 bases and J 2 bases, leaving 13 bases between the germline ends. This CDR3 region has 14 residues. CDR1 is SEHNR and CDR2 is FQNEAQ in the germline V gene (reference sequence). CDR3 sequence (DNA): TGTGCCAGCAGCACTTCCGGGACGCCCTACGAGCAGTACTTC. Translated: CASSTSGTPYEQYF.

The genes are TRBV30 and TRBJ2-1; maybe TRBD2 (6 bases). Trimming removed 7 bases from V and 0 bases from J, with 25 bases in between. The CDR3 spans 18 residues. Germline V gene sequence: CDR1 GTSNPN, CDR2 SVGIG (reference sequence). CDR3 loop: CALTLGTPPPGSYNEQFF. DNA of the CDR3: TGTGCCTTGACGCTCGGGACTCCCCCCCCGGGCTCCTACAATGAGCAGTTCTTC.

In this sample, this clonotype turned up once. CDR3 nucleotides: TGTGCCAGCATTGCCGCATCCTCCTACGAGCAGTACTTC. Encoded protein: CASIAASSYEQYF. The gene calls are TRBV2 and TRBJ2-7; D unresolved. The CDR3 is made up of 13 amino acids. Germline V gene lookup returns CDR1 SNHLY and CDR2 FYNNEI. Trimming stripped 7 bases from V and 0 bases from J, with 10 bases between.

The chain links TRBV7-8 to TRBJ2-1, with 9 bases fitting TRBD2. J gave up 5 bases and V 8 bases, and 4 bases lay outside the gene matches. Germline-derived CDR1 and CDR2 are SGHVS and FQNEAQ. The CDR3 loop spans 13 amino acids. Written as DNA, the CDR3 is TGTGCCAGCTGGGCGGGAGGGCACAATGAGCAGTTCTTC. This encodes CASWAGGHNEQFF.

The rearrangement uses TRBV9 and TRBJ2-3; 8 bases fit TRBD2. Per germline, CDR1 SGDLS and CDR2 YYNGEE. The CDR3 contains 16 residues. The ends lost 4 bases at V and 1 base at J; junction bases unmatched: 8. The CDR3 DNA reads TGTGCCAGCAGCCCTCAAGCGGGAGAAGGCACAGATACGCAGTATTTT. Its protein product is CASSPQAGEGTDTQYF.

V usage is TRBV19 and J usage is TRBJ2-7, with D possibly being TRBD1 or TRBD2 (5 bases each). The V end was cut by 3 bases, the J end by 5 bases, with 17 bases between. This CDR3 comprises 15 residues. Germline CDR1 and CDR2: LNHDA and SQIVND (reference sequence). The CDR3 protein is CASSIRDRGIDEQYF. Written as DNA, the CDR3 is TGTGCCAGTAGTATCCGGGACCGGGGTATAGACGAGCAGTACTTC.

CDR3 bases: TGTGCCAGCAGCGACGGGGGGCGCGGAGGCTACACCTTC. Protein: CASSDGGRGGYTF. The rearrangement links TRBV7-9 to TRBJ1-2; D is perhaps TRBD1 (6 bases). CDR3 length equals 13 residues. Germline V gives CDR1 SEHNR, CDR2 FQNEAQ (reference sequence). The germline V and J ends were trimmed by 5 bases and 8 bases, with 15 bases remaining between them.

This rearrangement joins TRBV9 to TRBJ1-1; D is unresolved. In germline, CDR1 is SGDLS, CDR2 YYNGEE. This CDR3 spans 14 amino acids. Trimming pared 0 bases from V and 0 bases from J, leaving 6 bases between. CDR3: CASSVAGMNTEAFF. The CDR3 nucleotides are TGTGCCAGCAGCGTAGCAGGTATGAACACTGAAGCTTTCTTT.

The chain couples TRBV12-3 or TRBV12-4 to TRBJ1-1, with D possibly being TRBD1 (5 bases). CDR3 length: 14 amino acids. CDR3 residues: CASLKGNWATEAFF. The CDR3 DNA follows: TGTGCGAGCCTTAAGGGGAATTGGGCCACTGAAGCTTTCTTT.

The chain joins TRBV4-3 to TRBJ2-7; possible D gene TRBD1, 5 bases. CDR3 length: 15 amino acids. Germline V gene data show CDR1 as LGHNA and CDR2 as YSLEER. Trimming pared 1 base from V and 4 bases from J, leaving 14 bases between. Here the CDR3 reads CASSQARGGAYEQYF. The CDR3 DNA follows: TGCGCCAGCAGCCAAGCTAGGGGCGGTGCGTACGAGCAGTACTTC.

This CDR3 reads CSVEEGDRGSSNIQYF. Written as DNA, the CDR3 is TGCAGCGTTGAAGAGGGGGACAGGGGGTCATCAAACATTCAGTACTTC. The chain joins TRBV29-1 to TRBJ2-4; 11 bases are a match to TRBD1. The CDR3 is 16 residues long. Germline CDR1 SQVTM, CDR2 ANQGSEA. V was pared by 0 bases and J by 6 bases, with 7 bases of the junction left unmatched.

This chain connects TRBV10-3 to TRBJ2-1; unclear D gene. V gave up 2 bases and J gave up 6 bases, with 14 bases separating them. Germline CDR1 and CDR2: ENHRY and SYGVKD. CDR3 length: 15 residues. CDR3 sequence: CAISEPEWSFNEQFF. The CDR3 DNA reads TGTGCCATCAGTGAGCCGGAGTGGAGTTTCAATGAGCAGTTCTTC.

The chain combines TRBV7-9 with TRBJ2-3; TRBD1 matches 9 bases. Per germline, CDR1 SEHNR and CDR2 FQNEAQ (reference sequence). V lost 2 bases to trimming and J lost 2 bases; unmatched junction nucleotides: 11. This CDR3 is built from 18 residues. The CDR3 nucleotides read TGTGCCAGCAGCTTAAATCCCCGGGACAGGGTAACCACAGATACGCAGTATTTT. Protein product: CASSLNPRDRVTTDTQYF. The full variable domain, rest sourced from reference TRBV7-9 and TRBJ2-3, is DTGVSQNPRHKITKRGQNVTFRCDPISEHNRLYWYRQTLGQGPEFLTYFQNEAQLEKSRLLSDRFSAERPKGSFSTLEIQRTEQGDSAMYLCASSLNPRDRVTTDTQYFGPGTRLTVL.

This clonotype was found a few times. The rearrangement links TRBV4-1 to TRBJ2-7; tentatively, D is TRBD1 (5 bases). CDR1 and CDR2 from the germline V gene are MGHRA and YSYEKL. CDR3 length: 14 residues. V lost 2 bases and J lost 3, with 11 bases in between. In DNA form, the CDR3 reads TGCGCCAGCAGCCAACCTTTCCAGGGCTACGAGCAGTACTTC. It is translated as CASSQPFQGYEQYF.

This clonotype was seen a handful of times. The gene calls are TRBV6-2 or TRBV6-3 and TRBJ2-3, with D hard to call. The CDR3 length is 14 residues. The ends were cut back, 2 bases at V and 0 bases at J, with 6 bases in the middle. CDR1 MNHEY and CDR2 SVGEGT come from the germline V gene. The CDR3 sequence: CASSYIDSTDTQYF. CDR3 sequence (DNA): TGTGCCAGCAGTTACATCGACAGCACAGATACGCAGTATTTT.

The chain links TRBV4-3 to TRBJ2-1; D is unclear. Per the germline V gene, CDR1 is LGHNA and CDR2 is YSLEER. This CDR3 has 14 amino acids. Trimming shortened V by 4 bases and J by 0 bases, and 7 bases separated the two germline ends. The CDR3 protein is CASSPGNSYNEQFF. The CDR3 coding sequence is TGCGCCAGCAGCCCAGGAAACTCCTACAATGAGCAGTTCTTC.

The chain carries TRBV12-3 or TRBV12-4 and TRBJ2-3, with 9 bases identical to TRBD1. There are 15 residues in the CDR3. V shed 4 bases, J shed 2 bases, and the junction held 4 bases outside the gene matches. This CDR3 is CASSSGTGSTDTQYF. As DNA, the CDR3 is TGTGCCAGCAGTTCCGGGACAGGGTCCACAGATACGCAGTATTTT.

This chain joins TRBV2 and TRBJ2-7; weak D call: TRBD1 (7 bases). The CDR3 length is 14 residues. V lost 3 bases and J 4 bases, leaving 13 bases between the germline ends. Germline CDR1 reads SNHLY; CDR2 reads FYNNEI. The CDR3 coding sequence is TGTGCCAGCAGTGAGAGTGCAGGGGGGTACGAGCAGTACTTC. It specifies CASSESAGGYEQYF.

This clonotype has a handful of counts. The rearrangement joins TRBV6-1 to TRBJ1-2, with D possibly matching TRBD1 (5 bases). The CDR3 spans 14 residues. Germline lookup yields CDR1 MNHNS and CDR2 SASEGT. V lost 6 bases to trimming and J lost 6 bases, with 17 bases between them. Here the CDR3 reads CASSRDGPSDGYTF. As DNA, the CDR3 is TGTGCCAGCAGCCGGGACGGCCCGTCGGATGGCTACACCTTC.

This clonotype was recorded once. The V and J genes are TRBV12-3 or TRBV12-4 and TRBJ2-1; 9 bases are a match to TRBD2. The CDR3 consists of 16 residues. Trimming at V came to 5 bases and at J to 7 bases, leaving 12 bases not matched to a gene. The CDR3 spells CASSVSGGRARNEQFF. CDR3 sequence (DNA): TGTGCCAGCAGTGTATCGGGCGGGAGGGCCAGGAATGAGCAGTTCTTC.

The CDR3 nucleotides are TGTGCCAGCAGTTTAATCCTTTTCGATCAGCCCCAGCATTTT. Encoded protein: CASSLILFDQPQHF. This chain connects TRBV12-3 or TRBV12-4 to TRBJ1-5; D uncertain. Trimming shortened V by 2 bases and J by 5 bases, and 10 bases separated the two germline ends. This CDR3 has 14 amino acids.

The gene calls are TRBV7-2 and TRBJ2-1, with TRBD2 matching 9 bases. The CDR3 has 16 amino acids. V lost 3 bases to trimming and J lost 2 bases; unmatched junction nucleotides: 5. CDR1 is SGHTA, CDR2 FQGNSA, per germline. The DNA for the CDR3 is TGTGCCAGCAGCTTGGAAGCGGGAGGCGCCTACAATGAGCAGTTCTTC. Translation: CASSLEAGGAYNEQFF. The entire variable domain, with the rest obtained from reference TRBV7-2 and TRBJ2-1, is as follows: GAGVSQSPSNKVTEKGKDVELRCDPISGHTALYWYRQSLGQGLEFLIYFQGNSAPDKSGLPSDRFSAERTGGSVSTLTIQRTQQEDSAVYLCASSLEAGGAYNEQFFGPGTRLTVL.

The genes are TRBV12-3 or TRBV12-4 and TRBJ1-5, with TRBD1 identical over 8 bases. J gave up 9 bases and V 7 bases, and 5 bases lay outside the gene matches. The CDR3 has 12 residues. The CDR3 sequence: CASKNRGWPQHF. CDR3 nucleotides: TGTGCCAGCAAAAACAGGGGGTGGCCCCAGCATTTT.

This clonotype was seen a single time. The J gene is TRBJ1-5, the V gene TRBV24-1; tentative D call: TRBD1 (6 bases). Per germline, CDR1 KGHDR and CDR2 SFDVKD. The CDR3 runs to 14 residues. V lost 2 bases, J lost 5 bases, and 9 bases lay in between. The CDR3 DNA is TGTGCCACCAGTGATTCACAGGGTCATCAGCCCCAGCATTTT. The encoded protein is CATSDSQGHQPQHF.

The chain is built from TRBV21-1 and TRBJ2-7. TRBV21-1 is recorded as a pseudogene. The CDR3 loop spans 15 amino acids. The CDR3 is CASSKYRTSSYEQYF. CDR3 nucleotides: TGTGCCAGCAGCAAATATCGGACGTCCTCCTACGAGCAGTACTTC.

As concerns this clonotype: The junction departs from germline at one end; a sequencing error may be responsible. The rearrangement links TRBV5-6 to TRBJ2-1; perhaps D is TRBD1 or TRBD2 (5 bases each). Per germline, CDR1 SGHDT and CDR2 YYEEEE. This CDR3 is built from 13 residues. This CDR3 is CASSKTTGPKGTF. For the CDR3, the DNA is TGTGCCAGCAGCAAGACTACGGGACCCAAGGGGACCTTC.

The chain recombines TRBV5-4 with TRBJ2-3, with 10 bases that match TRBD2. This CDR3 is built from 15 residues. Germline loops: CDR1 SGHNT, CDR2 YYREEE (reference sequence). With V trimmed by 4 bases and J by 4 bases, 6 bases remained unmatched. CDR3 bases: TGTGCCAGCAGCGCTACTAGCGGGACTGCAGATACGCAGTATTTT. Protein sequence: CASSATSGTADTQYF.

CDR3 nucleotide sequence: TGTGCCAGCAGACGGGGACTAGCACAGCAGTACTTC. Protein product: CASRRGLAQQYF. The chain has TRBV27 and TRBJ2-7; 9 nucleotides match TRBD2. The CDR3 spans 12 residues. CDR1 and CDR2 (germline): MNHEY, SMNVEV (reference sequence). With V trimmed by 6 bases and J by 8 bases, 5 bases remained unmatched.